This T cell receptor (beta chain) was documented in a study of PD-L1 blockade in urothelial cancer. Findings of the study overall: Patients with below-median pretreatment blood clonality survived longer.

Profiled with immunoSEQ multiplex PCR; TCRdb holds only in-frame clones, not every one. The profile shows over 65,000 clones, roughly 90% of them singletons. The V gene lost 0 bases and the J gene lost 0 bases, with 9 bases spanning the gap. CDR1 SGDLS and CDR2 YYNGEE come from the germline V gene. This CDR3 is 15 amino acids long. Time point specified: pretreatment peripheral blood. Remarks on this clone: Its antigen is unidentified.

The rearrangement joins TRBV9 to TRBJ2-5, with D perhaps matching TRBD1 (6 bases). The receptor was isolated from a man aged 65 to 79 with urothelial cancer. This sample comprised PBMCs, obtained around atezolizumab (anti-PD-L1) treatment. CDR3 sequence reads: CASSVGGQNQETQYF. For the CDR3, the DNA is TGTGCCAGCAGCGTAGGCGGACAGAACCAAGAGACCCAGTACTTC.